This passage covers 20 T cell receptor beta chains from one sample sequenced in a study of T cells after yellow fever vaccination. TCRdb reprocessed the 5' RACE reads via MiXCR and lists one record per CDR3 protein. Of about 360,000 distinct CDR3 sequences in the sample, approximately 6% were seen once. Sequenced here: PBMCs, sampled 5 days after the yellow fever booster vaccination. Receptors were obtained from a man aged 30 to 39 who received the YFV17D yellow fever vaccine.

The chain employs TRBV29-1 and TRBJ1-4, with a possible D match to TRBD1 (5 bases). The germline V gene has CDR1 SQVTM and CDR2 ANQGSEA. The CDR3 has 16 amino acids. V was shortened by 3 bases and J by 7 bases, with 21 bases between the two germline ends. CDR3 bases: TGCAGCGTTGAGTTTGCGGGTGAGGGGCTCCGTGAAAAACTGTTTTTT. Translation: CSVEFAGEGLREKLFF.

There are a few counts of this clonotype. The V gene is TRBV24-1, the J gene TRBJ2-2, with 12 bases lining up with TRBD2. Per germline, CDR1 KGHDR and CDR2 SFDVKD. Trimming at V came to 4 bases and at J to 7 bases, leaving 18 bases not matched to a gene. The CDR3 length is 20 residues. The CDR3 nucleotides read TGTGCCACCAGTGACCAGACCACCCTCCGGACTAGCGGGAAGGGCGGGGAGCTGTTTTTT. Encoded protein: CATSDQTTLRTSGKGGELFF.

This clonotype was detected only a few times. The chain links TRBV20-1 to TRBJ2-2; 9 bases are shared with TRBD1. Looked up from germline, CDR1 is DFQATT and CDR2 is SNEGSKA (reference sequence). The J segment lost 5 bases and the V segment lost 3 bases, leaving 10 bases of the junction unmatched. The CDR3 spans 16 residues. The CDR3 sequence is CSASRPGTGQTGELFF. Written as DNA, the CDR3 is TGCAGTGCTAGTCGTCCCGGGACAGGGCAAACCGGGGAGCTGTTTTTT.

In this sample, this clonotype turned up many times. The V and J genes are TRBV7-2 and TRBJ2-2; no clear D. Trimming removed 5 bases at V and 3 bases at J, with 10 bases between. The V gene's germline CDR1 is SGHTA and CDR2 FQGNSA. This CDR3 has 14 residues. The CDR3 is CASSPSPDTGELFF. In DNA, the CDR3 is TGTGCCAGCAGCCCCTCCCCTGACACCGGGGAGCTGTTTTTT.

This clonotype was detected ten times or more. The chain has TRBV12-3 or TRBV12-4 and TRBJ2-1; no clear D. Trimming took off 2 bases at V and 9 bases at J, with 11 bases between the two ends. CDR3 length equals 13 residues. As DNA, the CDR3 is TGTGCCAGCAGTTTATTGGCGATCGGTGAGCAGTTCTTC. It codes for CASSLLAIGEQFF.

The chain links TRBV7-8 to TRBJ1-1, with 7 bases fitting TRBD1. Trimming removed 6 bases from V and 0 bases from J; junction bases left unmatched: 4. Germline V gives CDR1 SGHVS, CDR2 FQNEAQ. The CDR3 is 14 residues long. The CDR3 nucleotides are TGTGCCAGCAGACTGGACAGGCTGAACACTGAAGCTTTCTTT. Translation: CASRLDRLNTEAFF. The whole variable domain, filled in from reference TRBV7-8 and TRBJ1-1, reads GAGVSQSPRYKVAKRGQDVALRCDPISGHVSLFWYQQALGQGPEFLTYFQNEAQLDKSGLPSDRFFAERPEGSVSTLKIQRTQQEDSAVYLCASRLDRLNTEAFFGQGTRLTVV.

J is TRBJ2-1 and V is TRBV12-3 or TRBV12-4; 13 nucleotides line up with TRBD2. After removal of 6 bases from V and 10 bases from J, the junction contained 6 bases not matched to a gene. The length of the CDR3 is 14 residues. In DNA, the CDR3 is TGTGCCAGCAGCGGGACTAGCGGGATACAAGAGCAGTTCTTC. Protein sequence: CASSGTSGIQEQFF.

Ten or more counts support this clonotype. J is TRBJ2-5 and V is TRBV29-1, with TRBD2 as a possible D gene (6 bases). The V gene lost 4 bases and the J gene lost 14 bases, with 17 bases spanning the gap. The CDR3 runs 11 residues. Germline V CDR1 and CDR2: SQVTM, ANQGSEA. The CDR3 protein is CSVGVGGMVYF. The CDR3 DNA reads TGCAGCGTTGGGGTTGGCGGGATGGTTTACTTC.

This clonotype has a count of ten or more. This chain links TRBV2 with TRBJ1-6; possibly TRBD1 for D (5 bases). The CDR3 is 13 amino acids. Germline values: CDR1 SNHLY, CDR2 FYNNEI. The CDR3 loop is CASHLEGSSPLHF. Here the CDR3 DNA reads TGTGCTTCTCACCTAGAGGGGAGTTCACCCCTCCACTTT.

This clonotype was counted many times. This sequence joins TRBV28 and TRBJ2-3, with 7 bases identical to TRBD2. Germline CDR1 and CDR2: MDHEN and SYDVKM. The CDR3 covers 15 residues. V was pared by 2 bases and J by 3 bases, with 5 bases of the junction left unmatched. The chain's CDR3 is CASSLRGVPTDTQYF. The CDR3 DNA sequence: TGTGCCAGCAGTTTACGGGGGGTGCCAACAGATACGCAGTATTTT.

A word on this clonotype: A much larger clone sits a single nucleotide away, making a read error possible. The final CDR3 position lacks the conserved phenylalanine or tryptophan, pointing to a likely read error. The V gene is TRBV28, the J gene TRBJ2-1; D not certain. In germline, CDR1 is MDHEN, CDR2 SYDVKM. The CDR3 totals 14 residues. The ends were cut back, 5 bases at V and 7 bases at J, with 15 bases in the middle. CDR3 DNA sequence: TGTGCCAGCAGTGGTTCCCTGGCAGTGAATGAGCAGTTCTTA. Protein: CASSGSLAVNEQFL.

V is TRBV9 and J is TRBJ1-2; perhaps TRBD1 as D (5 bases). This CDR3 has 15 amino acids. V shed 0 bases and J shed 2 bases, with 11 bases lying between them. Germline V gene lookup returns CDR1 SGDLS and CDR2 YYNGEE. CDR3 sequence (DNA): TGTGCCAGCAGCGTAGCTACAGGATACAACTATGGCTACACCTTC. Protein sequence: CASSVATGYNYGYTF.

The chain is built from TRBV6-1 and TRBJ2-7; 15 bases are a match to TRBD2. The CDR3 has 17 residues. V shed 4 bases, J shed 2 bases, and the junction held 6 bases outside the gene matches. The germline V gene encodes CDR1 MNHNS and CDR2 SASEGT. CDR3 sequence: CASSGGLAGGLAYEQYF. CDR3 DNA: TGTGCCAGCAGTGGCGGACTAGCGGGAGGGCTCGCCTACGAGCAGTACTTC.

The chain carries TRBV5-4 and TRBJ2-3, with 7 bases aligning to TRBD1. This CDR3 has 16 amino acids. J was trimmed by 1 base and V by 4 bases; bases with no gene match: 9. Germline CDR1 is SGHNT and CDR2 is YYREEE (reference sequence). The CDR3 nucleotides read TGTGCCAGCAGCCTCCGTGGCACAGGGGGCACAGATACGCAGTATTTT. It translates to CASSLRGTGGTDTQYF.

This clonotype was detected many times. The chain combines TRBV12-5 with TRBJ1-2; D is undetermined. V shed 6 bases and J shed 4 bases, with 15 bases lying between them. The CDR3 has 14 amino acids. The germline V gene encodes CDR1 LGHNT and CDR2 FRNRAP. CDR3 residues: CASGQDGGFYGYTF. CDR3 DNA sequence: TGTGCTAGTGGCCAAGACGGCGGCTTCTATGGCTACACCTTC.

The DNA of the CDR3 is TGTGCCAGCAGTACTAGCGGCGGTGAGCAGTTCTTC. Its protein product is CASSTSGGEQFF. The chain couples TRBV7-6 to TRBJ2-1; TRBD2 matches at 8 bases. Germline V gives CDR1 SGHVS, CDR2 FNYEAQ. The CDR3 spans 12 residues. After removal of 6 bases from V and 9 bases from J, the junction contained 4 bases not matched to a gene.

The gene calls are TRBV7-2 and TRBJ1-2; TRBD1 aligns across 8 bases. The germline CDR1 and CDR2 sequences are SGHTA and FQGNSA. V shed 3 bases, J shed 7 bases, and the junction held 7 bases outside the gene matches. The CDR3 loop spans 14 amino acids. The CDR3 loop is CASSLGQVKRGYTF. The CDR3 bases are TGTGCCAGCAGCTTGGGACAGGTAAAGCGTGGCTACACCTTC.

This clonotype showed up many times. The CDR3 DNA follows: TGTGCCAGCAGCCAATCCCTCTCCCATGGCTACACCTTC. Protein product: CASSQSLSHGYTF. V usage is TRBV16 and J usage is TRBJ1-2; D is undetermined. V lost 0 bases, J lost 6 bases, and 8 bases lay in between. The CDR3 runs 13 residues. Germline V gene sequence: CDR1 KGHSY, CDR2 FQNENV.

In its sample, this clonotype was seen many times. The V gene is TRBV5-5, the J gene TRBJ2-1; 7 bases are shared with TRBD1. Germline V CDR1 and CDR2: SGHKS, YYEKEE (reference sequence). V dropped 1 base and J dropped 1; count of bases not matched to a gene: 2. This CDR3 contains 15 residues. CDR3 region: CASSLTGDSYNEQFF. Written as DNA, the CDR3 is TGTGCCAGCAGCTTGACAGGGGATTCCTACAATGAGCAGTTCTTC.

This clonotype has only a few counts. The chain recombines TRBV25-1 with TRBJ1-1; D unresolved. Germline loops: CDR1 MGHDK, CDR2 SYGVNS. The CDR3 totals 14 residues. The V gene lost 4 bases and the J gene lost 5 bases, with 14 bases spanning the gap. CDR3 in amino acids: CASSVRGGGTEAFF. For the CDR3, the DNA is TGTGCCAGCAGTGTCCGGGGAGGAGGGACTGAAGCTTTCTTT.